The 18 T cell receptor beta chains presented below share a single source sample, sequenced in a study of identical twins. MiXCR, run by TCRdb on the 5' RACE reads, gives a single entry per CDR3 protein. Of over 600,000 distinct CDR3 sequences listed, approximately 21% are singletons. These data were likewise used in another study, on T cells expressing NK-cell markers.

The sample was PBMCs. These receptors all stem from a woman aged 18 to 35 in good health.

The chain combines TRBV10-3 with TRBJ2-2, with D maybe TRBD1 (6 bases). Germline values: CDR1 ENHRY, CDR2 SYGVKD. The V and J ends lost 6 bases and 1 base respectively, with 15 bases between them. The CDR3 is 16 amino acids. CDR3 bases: TGTGCCATCAGAGGACTGACAGGCATGAACACCGGGGAGCTGTTTTTT. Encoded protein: CAIRGLTGMNTGELFF.

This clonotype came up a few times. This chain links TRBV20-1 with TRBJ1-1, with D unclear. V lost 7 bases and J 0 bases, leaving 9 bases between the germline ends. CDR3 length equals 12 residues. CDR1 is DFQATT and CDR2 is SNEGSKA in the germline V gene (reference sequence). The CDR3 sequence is CSGRWMNTEAFF. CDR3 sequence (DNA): TGCAGTGGCAGATGGATGAACACTGAAGCTTTCTTT.

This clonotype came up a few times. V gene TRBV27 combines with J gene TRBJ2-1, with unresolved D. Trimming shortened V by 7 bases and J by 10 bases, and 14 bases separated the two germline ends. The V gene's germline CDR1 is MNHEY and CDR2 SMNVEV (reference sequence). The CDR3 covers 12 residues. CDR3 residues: CASIGLEREQFF. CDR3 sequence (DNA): TGTGCCAGCATCGGTCTCGAACGGGAGCAGTTCTTC.

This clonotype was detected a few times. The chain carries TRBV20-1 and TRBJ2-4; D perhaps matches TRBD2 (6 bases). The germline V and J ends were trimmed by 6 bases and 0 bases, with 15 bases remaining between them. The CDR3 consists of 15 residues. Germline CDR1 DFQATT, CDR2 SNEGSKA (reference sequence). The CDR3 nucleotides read TGCAGTGCCATAGGGGCGGGGTTAGCCAAAAACATTCAGTACTTC. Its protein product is CSAIGAGLAKNIQYF.

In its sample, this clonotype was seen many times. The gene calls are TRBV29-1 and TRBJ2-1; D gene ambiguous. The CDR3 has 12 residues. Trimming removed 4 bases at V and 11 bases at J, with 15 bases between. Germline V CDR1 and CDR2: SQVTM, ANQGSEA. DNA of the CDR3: TGCAGCGTTGTCACACCCCGTATTCAGCAGTTCTTC. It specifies CSVVTPRIQQFF.

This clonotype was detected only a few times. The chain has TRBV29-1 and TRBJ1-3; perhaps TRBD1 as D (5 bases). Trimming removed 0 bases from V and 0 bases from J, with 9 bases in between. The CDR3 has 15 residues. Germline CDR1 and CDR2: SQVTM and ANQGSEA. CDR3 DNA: TGCAGCGTTGAAGATGTGGGGCCCTCTGGAAACACCATATATTTT. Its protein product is CSVEDVGPSGNTIYF.

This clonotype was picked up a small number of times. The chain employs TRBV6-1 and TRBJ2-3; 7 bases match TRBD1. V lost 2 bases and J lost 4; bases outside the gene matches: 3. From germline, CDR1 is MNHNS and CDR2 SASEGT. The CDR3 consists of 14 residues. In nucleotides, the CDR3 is TGTGCCAGCAGTGAATTAGGGGGCGCAGATACGCAGTATTTT. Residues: CASSELGGADTQYF.

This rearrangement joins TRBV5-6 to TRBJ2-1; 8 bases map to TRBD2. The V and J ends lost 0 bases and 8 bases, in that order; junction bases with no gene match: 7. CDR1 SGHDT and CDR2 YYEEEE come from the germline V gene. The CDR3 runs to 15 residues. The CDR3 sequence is CASSLGPGGPDEQFF. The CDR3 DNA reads TGTGCCAGCAGCTTGGGCCCGGGGGGGCCCGATGAGCAGTTCTTC.

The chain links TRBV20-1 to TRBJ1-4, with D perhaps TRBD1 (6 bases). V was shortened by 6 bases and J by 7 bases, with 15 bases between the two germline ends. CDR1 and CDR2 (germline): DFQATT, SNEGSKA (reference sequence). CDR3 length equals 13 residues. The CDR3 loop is CSAWREGGEKLFF. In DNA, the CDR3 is TGCAGTGCATGGCGGGAGGGGGGTGAAAAACTGTTTTTT.

CDR3 nucleotides: TGCGCCAGCAGCCAAGGTGGGGCTACCACAGATACGCAGTATTTT. Translated: CASSQGGATTDTQYF. This chain uses TRBV4-3 with TRBJ2-3; D is possibly TRBD1 (5 bases). Germline CDR1 and CDR2: LGHNA and YSLEER. V dropped 1 base and J dropped 2 bases, with 10 bases sitting between them. This CDR3 comprises 15 residues.

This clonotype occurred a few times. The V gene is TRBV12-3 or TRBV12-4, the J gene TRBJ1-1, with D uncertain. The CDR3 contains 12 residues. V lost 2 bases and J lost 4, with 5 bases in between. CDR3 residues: CASSLYLTEAFF. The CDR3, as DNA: TGTGCCAGCAGTTTATACCTCACTGAAGCTTTCTTT.

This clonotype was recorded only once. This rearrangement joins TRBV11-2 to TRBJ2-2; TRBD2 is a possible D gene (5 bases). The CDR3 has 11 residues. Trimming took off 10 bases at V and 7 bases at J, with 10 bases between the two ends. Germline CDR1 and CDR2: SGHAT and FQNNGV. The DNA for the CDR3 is TGTGCCACCCAACGGGGCGGGGAGCTGTTTTTT. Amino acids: CATQRGGELFF. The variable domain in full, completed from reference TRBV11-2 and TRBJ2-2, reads EAGVAQSPRYKIIEKRQSVAFWCNPISGHATLYWYQQILGQGPKLLIQFQNNGVVDDSQLPKDRFSAERLKGVDSTLKIQPAKLEDSAVYLCATQRGGELFFGEGSRLTVL.

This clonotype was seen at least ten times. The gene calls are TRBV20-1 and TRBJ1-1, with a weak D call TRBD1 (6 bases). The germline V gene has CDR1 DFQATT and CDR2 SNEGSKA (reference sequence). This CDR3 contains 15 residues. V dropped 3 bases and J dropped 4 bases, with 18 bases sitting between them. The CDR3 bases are TGCAGTGCTAGTATCGGGGGCGGACCGAGCACTGAAGCTTTCTTT. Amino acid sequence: CSASIGGGPSTEAFF.

The CDR3 DNA follows: TGTGCCACACAGGGACATTATAGCAATCAGCCCCAGCATTTT. Translated: CATQGHYSNQPQHF. The chain recombines TRBV10-3 with TRBJ1-5; D is perhaps TRBD1 (6 bases). This CDR3 is built from 14 residues. V lost 10 bases and J 0 bases, leaving 13 bases between the germline ends. CDR1 is ENHRY, CDR2 SYGVKD, per germline.

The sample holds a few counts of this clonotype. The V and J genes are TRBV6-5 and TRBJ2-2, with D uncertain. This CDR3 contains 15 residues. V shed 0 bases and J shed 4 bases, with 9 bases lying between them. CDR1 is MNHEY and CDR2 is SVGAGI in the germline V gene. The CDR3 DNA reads TGTGCCAGCAGTTACTCGGAACAGATCACCGGGGAGCTGTTTTTT. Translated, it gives CASSYSEQITGELFF.

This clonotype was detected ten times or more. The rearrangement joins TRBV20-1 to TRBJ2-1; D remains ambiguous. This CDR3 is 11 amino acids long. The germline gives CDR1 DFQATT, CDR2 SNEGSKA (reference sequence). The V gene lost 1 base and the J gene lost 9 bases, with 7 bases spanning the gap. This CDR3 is CSARGGVEQFF. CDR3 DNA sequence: TGCAGTGCTAGAGGTGGTGTTGAGCAGTTCTTC.

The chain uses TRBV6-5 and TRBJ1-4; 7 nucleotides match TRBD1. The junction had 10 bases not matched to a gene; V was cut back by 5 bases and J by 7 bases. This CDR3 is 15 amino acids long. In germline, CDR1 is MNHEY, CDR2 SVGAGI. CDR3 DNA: TGTGCCAGCAGTAGTCGACAGGGTTCGGGTGAAAAACTGTTTTTT. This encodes CASSSRQGSGEKLFF.

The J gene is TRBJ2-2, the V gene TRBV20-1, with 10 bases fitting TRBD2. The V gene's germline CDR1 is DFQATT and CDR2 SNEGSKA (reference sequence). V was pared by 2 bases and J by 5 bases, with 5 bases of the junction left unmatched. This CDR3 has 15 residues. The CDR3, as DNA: TGCAGTGCTAGACTAGCGGGAGCTTGGACCGGGGAGCTGTTTTTT. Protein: CSARLAGAWTGELFF.